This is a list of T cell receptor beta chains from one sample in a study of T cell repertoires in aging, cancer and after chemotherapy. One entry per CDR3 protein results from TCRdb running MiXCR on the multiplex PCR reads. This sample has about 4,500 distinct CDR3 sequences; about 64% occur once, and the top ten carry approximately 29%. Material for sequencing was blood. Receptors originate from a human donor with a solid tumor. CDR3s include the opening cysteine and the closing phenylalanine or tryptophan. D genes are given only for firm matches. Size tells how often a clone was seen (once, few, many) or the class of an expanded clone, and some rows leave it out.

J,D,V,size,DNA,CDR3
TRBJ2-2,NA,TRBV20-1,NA,TGCAGTGCTAGAGCCCGCAGGCACGGGGAGCTGTTTTTT,CSARARRHGELFF
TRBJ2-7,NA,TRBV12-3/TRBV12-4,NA,TGTGCCAGCAGCCCCGGGACATACGAGCAGTACTTC,CASSPGTYEQYF
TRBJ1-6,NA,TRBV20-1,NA,TGCAGTGCTAGAGGGGGGCTGAATTATAATTCACCCCTCCACTTT,CSARGGLNYNSPLHF
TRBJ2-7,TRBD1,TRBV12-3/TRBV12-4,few,TGTGCCAGCACGGGACAGACCTACGAGCAGTACTTC,CASTGQTYEQYF
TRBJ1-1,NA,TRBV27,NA,TGTGCCAGCAGTTTAAGTGCTTCCCACACTGAAGCTTTCTTT,CASSLSASHTEAFF
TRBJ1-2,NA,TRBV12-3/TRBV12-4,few,TGTGCCAGCAGTTTACACACTGGTGGCTACACCTTC,CASSLHTGGYTF
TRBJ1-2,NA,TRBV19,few,TGTGCCAGTAGTATACCAGCTTCTGGTGCTCTCCTCTATGGCTACACCTTC,CASSIPASGALLYGYTF
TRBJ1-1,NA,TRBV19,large,TGTGCCAGTAGTGAAGTACCCATGAACACTGAAGCTTTCTTT,CASSEVPMNTEAFF
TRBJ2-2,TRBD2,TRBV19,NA,TGTGCCAGTTCCCCTTCCTTGGGGGGGACCGGGGAGCTGTTTTTT,CASSPSLGGTGELFF
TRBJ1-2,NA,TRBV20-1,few,TGCAGTGCTCAGGAGACCAACTATGGCTACACCTTC,CSAQETNYGYTF
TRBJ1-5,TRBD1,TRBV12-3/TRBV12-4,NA,TGTGCCAGCAGGGGACAGATTAATCAGCCCCAGCATTTT,CASRGQINQPQHF
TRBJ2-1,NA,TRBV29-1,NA,TGCAGCGTCGAACCGGCCCCCCGTGGTGAGCAGTTCTTC,CSVEPAPRGEQFF
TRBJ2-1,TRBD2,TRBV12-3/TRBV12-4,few,TGTGCCAGCATCCCCTGGGGGACTAGCGGGAGGAATGAGCAGTTCTTC,CASIPWGTSGRNEQFF
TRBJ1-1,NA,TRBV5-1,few,TGCGCCAGCAGCTTACGAGGGGAGAACACTGAAGCTTTCTTT,CASSLRGENTEAFF
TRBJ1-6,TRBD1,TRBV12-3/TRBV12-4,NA,TGTGCCAGCAGACACGGACAGGGGGAAAATTCACCCCTCCACTTT,CASRHGQGENSPLHF
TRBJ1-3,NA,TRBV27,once,TGTGCCAGCAGCCCCGACGGGGACACCATATATTTT,CASSPDGDTIYF
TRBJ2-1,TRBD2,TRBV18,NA,TGTGCCAGCTCACCCAGTAGCGGGAGACTGGGTGAGCAGTTCTTC,CASSPSSGRLGEQFF
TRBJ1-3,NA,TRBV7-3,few,TGTGCCAGCAGCCAGGGGCCCTCTGGAAACACCATATATTTT,CASSQGPSGNTIYF
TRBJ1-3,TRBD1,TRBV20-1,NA,TGCAGTGCTAGAGTCGGTTGGGGGGACAGCTCTGGAAACACCATATATTTT,CSARVGWGDSSGNTIYF
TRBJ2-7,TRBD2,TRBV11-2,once,TGTGCCAGCTGGAACAGCGGGGAAACCTACGAGCAGTACTTC,CASWNSGETYEQYF
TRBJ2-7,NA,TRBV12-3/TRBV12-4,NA,TGTGCCAGCAGCTTGAATTACGGGGGAACCTACGAGCAGTACTTC,CASSLNYGGTYEQYF
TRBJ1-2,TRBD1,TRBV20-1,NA,TGCAGTGCTGAGTCACCGGGACAGGGCCCCTATGGCTACACCTTC,CSAESPGQGPYGYTF
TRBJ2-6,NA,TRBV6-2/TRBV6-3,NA,TGTGCCAGCAGTCAGGGGATGGTATCTGGGGCCAACGTCCTGACTTTC,CASSQGMVSGANVLTF
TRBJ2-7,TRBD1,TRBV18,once,TGTGCCAGCTCACCACTTGGGACAGGGCCCTACGAGCAGTACTTC,CASSPLGTGPYEQYF
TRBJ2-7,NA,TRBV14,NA,TGTGCCAGCAGCCAATTGAGACTGGAAAAGACCTACGAGCAGTACTTC,CASSQLRLEKTYEQYF
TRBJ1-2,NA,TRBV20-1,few,TGCAGTGCTAGAGATGGCACGGGACACGGGACGGGCTATGGCTACACCTTC,CSARDGTGHGTGYGYTF
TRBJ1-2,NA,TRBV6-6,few,TGTGCCAGCAGTCCGCGTGTTGGGGCCAACTATGGCTACACCTTC,CASSPRVGANYGYTF
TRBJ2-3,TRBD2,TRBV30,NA,TGTGCCTGCACTAGCGTTGGAGGAGATACGCAGTATTTT,CACTSVGGDTQYF